The 12 T cell receptor beta chains listed next were all sequenced from one sample in a study of blood T cells in healthy people across ages. For the second PCR, which ran for 7 to 11 cycles, a sample-barcoded 5' primer and a J-beta primer mix were used. TCRdb processed the 5' RACE reads anew with MiXCR; each CDR3 protein has one entry. Here the sample spans about 730,000 distinct CDR3 sequences, roughly 45% being singletons. The sample taken for sequencing was blood. These receptors all come from a woman aged 60-75 years in good health.

The rearrangement joins TRBV7-7 to TRBJ2-1; D remains ambiguous. The DNA end is more similar to TRBJ2-7, so the J call may be wrong. From germline, CDR1 is SSHAT and CDR2 FNYEAQ (reference sequence). The CDR3 contains 14 residues. The CDR3 DNA sequence: TGTGCCAGCAGCTTATCGTCAGCCTACAATGAGCAGTACTTC. As protein: CASSLSSAYNEQYF.

The chain has TRBV4-1 and TRBJ2-1; 7 bases are a match to TRBD1. This CDR3 has 14 amino acids. Germline lookup yields CDR1 MGHRA and CDR2 YSYEKL. J lost 3 bases, V lost 5 bases, and 4 bases had no gene match. The CDR3 nucleotides are TGCGCCAGCAGCGACGACAGGGACTACAATGAGCAGTTCTTC. Encoded protein: CASSDDRDYNEQFF.

CDR3 nucleotide sequence: TGCAGCGTTGGTCTGGGCGTTACTAGTGCCGAGCAGTACTTC. Its protein product is CSVGLGVTSAEQYF. The V call is TRBV29-1, the J call TRBJ2-7, with a tentative D call TRBD2 (5 bases). CDR1 is SQVTM, CDR2 ANQGSEA, per germline. V lost 4 bases to trimming and J lost 6 bases, with 19 bases between them. The CDR3 is 14 residues long.

This clonotype was detected ten times or more. The chain links TRBV9 to TRBJ2-7, with 9 bases aligning to TRBD2. The germline V gene has CDR1 SGDLS and CDR2 YYNGEE. V trimming: 3 bases; J trimming: 3 bases; junction bases outside the gene matches: 4. The CDR3 is 14 residues long. The DNA for the CDR3 is TGTGCCAGCAGCGCTCTAGCGGGGAACTACGAGCAGTACTTC. Its protein is CASSALAGNYEQYF.

With respect to this clonotype: It may be a read error: a sequence one base away is much more abundant. The J gene is TRBJ2-1, the V gene TRBV20-1, with 8 nucleotides matching TRBD1. The length of the CDR3 is 15 residues. J lost 4 bases, V lost 6 bases, and 11 bases had no gene match. Looked up from germline, CDR1 is DFQATT and CDR2 is SNEGSKA (reference sequence). CDR3: CSAPGSGTGYNEQFF. In DNA, the CDR3 is TGCAGTGCCCCTGGGAGTGGGACAGGTTACAATGAGCAGTTCTTC.

The genes are TRBV5-6 and TRBJ2-1; the D is unclear. Germline CDR1 is SGHDT and CDR2 is YYEEEE. Trimming removed 3 bases at V and 0 bases at J, with 13 bases between. The CDR3 totals 16 residues. In nucleotides, the CDR3 is TGTGCCAGCAGCTACATAAGAAGCAGCTCCTACAATGAGCAGTTCTTC. Amino acids: CASSYIRSSSYNEQFF.

For this clonotype: This clone may be a read error of a much larger clone one base away. V gene TRBV11-1 combines with J gene TRBJ2-6; TRBD2 agrees at 7 bases. V lost 0 bases and J lost 2; bases outside the gene matches: 1. The CDR3 totals 16 residues. Looked up from germline, CDR1 is SGHAT and CDR2 is FQDESV (reference sequence). CDR3 nucleotides: TGTGCCAGCAGCTTAGCGGGGGGGACTGGGGCCAACGTCCTGACTTTC. As protein: CASSLAGGTGANVLTF. Full variable domain (rest looked up from reference TRBV11-1 and TRBJ2-6): EAEVAQSPRYKITEKSQAVAFWCDPISGHATLYWYRQILGQGPELLVQFQDESVVDDSQLPKDRFSAERLKGVDSTLKIQPAELGDSAMYLCASSLAGGTGANVLTFGAGSRLTVL.

This chain uses TRBV7-2 with TRBJ1-2; D is perhaps TRBD1 (5 bases). The germline V and J ends were trimmed by 5 bases and 7 bases, with 14 bases remaining between them. Germline V gene lookup returns CDR1 SGHTA and CDR2 FQGNSA. The CDR3 spans 13 residues. The chain's CDR3 is CASSQMGVTGYTF. The CDR3 DNA is TGTGCCAGCAGCCAGATGGGGGTAACTGGCTACACCTTC.

This clonotype has ten or more counts. The CDR3: CSVRQGLTDTQYF. CDR3 DNA sequence: TGCAGCGTTCGACAGGGGCTTACAGATACGCAGTATTTT. The chain is built from TRBV29-1 and TRBJ2-3, with 8 bases identical to TRBD1. Germline CDR1 and CDR2: SQVTM and ANQGSEA. The CDR3 has 13 amino acids. The J segment lost 3 bases and the V segment lost 5 bases, leaving 4 bases of the junction unmatched.

This clonotype came up a few times. The chain is built from TRBV28 and TRBJ1-1; TRBD1 agrees at 7 bases. The CDR3 length is 13 residues. The germline V gene has CDR1 MDHEN and CDR2 SYDVKM. After removal of 10 bases from V and 2 bases from J, the junction contained 7 bases not matched to a gene. The CDR3 region is CATRGQANTEAFF. The CDR3, as DNA: TGTGCCACCCGCGGACAGGCTAACACTGAAGCTTTCTTT.

The chain links TRBV5-1 to TRBJ2-3; D assignment may be TRBD1 or TRBD2 (5 bases each). In germline, CDR1 is SGHRS, CDR2 YFSETQ. This CDR3 contains 16 residues. Trimming pared 5 bases from V and 2 bases from J, leaving 18 bases between. CDR3 DNA: TGCGCCAGCAGACTTGATCCGGGACCGAACACAGATACGCAGTATTTT. Encoded protein: CASRLDPGPNTDTQYF.

This clonotype has just a few counts. This sequence joins TRBV5-1 and TRBJ2-5; D is possibly TRBD1 (5 bases). The J call is in doubt because the DNA end fits TRBJ2-7 better. Looked up from germline, CDR1 is SGHRS and CDR2 is YFSETQ. The CDR3 has 15 amino acids. DNA for the CDR3: TGCGCCAGCAGCTTGGGAAGGGTAGGGGTAGGCGAGCAGTACTTC. This gives the protein CASSLGRVGVGEQYF.